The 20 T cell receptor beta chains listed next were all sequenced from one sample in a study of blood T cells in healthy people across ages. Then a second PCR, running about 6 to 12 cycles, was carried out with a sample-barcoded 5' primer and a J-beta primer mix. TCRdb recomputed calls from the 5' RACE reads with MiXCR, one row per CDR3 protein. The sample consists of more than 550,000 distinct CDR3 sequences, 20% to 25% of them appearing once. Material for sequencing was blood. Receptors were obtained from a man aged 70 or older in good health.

For the CDR3, the DNA is TGTGCCAGCAGCGAGGGGGTCAAAAACATTCAGTACTTC. Residues: CASSEGVKNIQYF. The gene calls are TRBV28 and TRBJ2-4, with D possibly being TRBD1 (6 bases). The CDR3 sequence is 13 residues long. V was shortened by 6 bases and J by 3 bases, with 9 bases between the two germline ends. Germline V gene lookup returns CDR1 MDHEN and CDR2 SYDVKM.

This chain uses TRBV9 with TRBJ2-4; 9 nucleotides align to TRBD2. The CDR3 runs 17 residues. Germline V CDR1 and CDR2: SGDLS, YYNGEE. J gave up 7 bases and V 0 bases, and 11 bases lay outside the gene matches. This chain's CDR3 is CASSVGASGGPWNIQYF. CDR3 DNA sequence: TGTGCCAGCAGCGTAGGGGCGAGCGGGGGGCCATGGAACATTCAGTACTTC.

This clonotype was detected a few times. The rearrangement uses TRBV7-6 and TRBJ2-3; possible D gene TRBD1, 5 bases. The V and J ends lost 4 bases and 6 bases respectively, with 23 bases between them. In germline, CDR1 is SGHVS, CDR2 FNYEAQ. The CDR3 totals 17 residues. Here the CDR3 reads CASSSRGGTVHTDTQYF. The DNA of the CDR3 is TGTGCCAGCAGCTCAAGGGGTGGTACCGTGCACACGGATACGCAGTATTTT.

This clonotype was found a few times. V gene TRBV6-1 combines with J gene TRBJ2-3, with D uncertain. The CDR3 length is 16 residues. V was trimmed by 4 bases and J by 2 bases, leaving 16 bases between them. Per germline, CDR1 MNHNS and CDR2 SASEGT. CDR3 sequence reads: CASSAPIFSNTDTQYF. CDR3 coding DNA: TGTGCCAGCAGTGCCCCGATTTTCAGTAACACAGATACGCAGTATTTT.

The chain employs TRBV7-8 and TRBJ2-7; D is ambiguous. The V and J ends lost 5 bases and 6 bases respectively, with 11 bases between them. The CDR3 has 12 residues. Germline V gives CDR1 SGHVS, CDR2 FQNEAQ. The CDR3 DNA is TGTGCCAGCAGCCCAAAAACGGGCGAGCAGTACGTC. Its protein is CASSPKTGEQYV.

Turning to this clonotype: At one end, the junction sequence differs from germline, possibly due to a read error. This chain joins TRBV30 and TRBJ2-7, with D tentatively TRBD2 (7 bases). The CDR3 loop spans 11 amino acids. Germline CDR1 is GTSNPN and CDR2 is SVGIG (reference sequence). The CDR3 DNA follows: TGTCTCTCCTCGGGGGGCGGTACAAAGTTCTTC. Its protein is CLSSGGGTKFF.

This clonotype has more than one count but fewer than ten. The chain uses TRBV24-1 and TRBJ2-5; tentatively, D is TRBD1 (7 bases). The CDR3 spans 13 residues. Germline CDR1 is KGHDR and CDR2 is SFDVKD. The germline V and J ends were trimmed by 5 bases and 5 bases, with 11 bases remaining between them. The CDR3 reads CATSAAGGETQYF. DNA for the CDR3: TGTGCCACCAGTGCGGCAGGGGGGGAGACCCAGTACTTC.

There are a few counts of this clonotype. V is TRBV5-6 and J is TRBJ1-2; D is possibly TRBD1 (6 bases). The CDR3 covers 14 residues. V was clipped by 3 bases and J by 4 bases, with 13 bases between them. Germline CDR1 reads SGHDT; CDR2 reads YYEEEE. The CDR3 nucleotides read TGTGCCAGCAGCTCCCAGGGGCGGTCCTATGGCTACACCTTC. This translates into CASSSQGRSYGYTF.

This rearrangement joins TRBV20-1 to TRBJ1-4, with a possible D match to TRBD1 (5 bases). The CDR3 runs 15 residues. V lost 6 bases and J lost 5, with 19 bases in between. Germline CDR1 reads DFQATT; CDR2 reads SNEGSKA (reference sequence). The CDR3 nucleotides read TGCAGTGCAAACCGACCGATGGAGGGGAATGAAAAACTGTTTTTT. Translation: CSANRPMEGNEKLFF.

The CDR3 is CSATSRTSGGADTQYF. The CDR3 DNA reads TGCAGTGCGACTTCTCGTACTAGCGGGGGCGCAGATACGCAGTATTTT. The V call is TRBV20-1, the J call TRBJ2-3; 11 bases fit TRBD2. CDR1 is DFQATT and CDR2 is SNEGSKA in the germline V gene (reference sequence). The ends lost 6 bases at V and 4 bases at J; junction bases unmatched: 12. CDR3 length equals 16 residues.

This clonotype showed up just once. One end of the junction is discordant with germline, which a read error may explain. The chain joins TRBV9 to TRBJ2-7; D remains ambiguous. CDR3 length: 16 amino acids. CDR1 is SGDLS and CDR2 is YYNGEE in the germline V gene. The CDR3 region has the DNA TGTGCCAGCAGCGTCCCCGCGCCAGCCTTCTCCTACGAGCGGTACTTC. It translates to CASSVPAPAFSYERYF.

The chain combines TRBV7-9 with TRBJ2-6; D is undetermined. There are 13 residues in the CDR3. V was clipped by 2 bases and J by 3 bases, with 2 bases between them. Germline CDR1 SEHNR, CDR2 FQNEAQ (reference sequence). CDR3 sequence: CASSLIGANVLTF. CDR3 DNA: TGTGCCAGCAGCTTAATTGGGGCCAACGTCCTGACTTTC.

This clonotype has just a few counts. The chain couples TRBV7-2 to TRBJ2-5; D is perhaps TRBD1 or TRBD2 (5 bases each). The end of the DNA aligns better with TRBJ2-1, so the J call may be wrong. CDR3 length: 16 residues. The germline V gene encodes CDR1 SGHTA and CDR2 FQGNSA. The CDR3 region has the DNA TGTGCCAGCAGCTTAATGTGGGACCTCACTTACAATGAGCAGTTCTTC. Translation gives CASSLMWDLTYNEQFF.

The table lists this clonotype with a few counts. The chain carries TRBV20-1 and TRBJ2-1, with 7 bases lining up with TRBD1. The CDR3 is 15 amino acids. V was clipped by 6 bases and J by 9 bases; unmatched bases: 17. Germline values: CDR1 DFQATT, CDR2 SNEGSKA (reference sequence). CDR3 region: CSATAPGGLNSEQFF. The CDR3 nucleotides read TGCAGTGCCACGGCCCCAGGGGGTTTAAATAGTGAGCAGTTCTTC.

This CDR3 reads CASSSRGTPEAFF. The DNA for the CDR3 is TGTGCCAGCAGCTCTAGGGGGACCCCTGAAGCTTTCTTT. The V and J genes are TRBV7-9 and TRBJ1-1; tentative D call: TRBD1 (6 bases). Germline lookup yields CDR1 SEHNR and CDR2 FQNEAQ (reference sequence). This CDR3 is built from 13 residues. Deletions cut 4 bases from V and 6 bases from J, with 12 bases between. The full variable domain, completed using reference TRBV7-9 and TRBJ1-1, is DTGVSQNPRHKITKRGQNVTFRCDPISEHNRLYWYRQTLGQGPEFLTYFQNEAQLEKSRLLSDRFSAERPKGSFSTLEIQRTEQGDSAMYLCASSSRGTPEAFFGQGTRLTVV.

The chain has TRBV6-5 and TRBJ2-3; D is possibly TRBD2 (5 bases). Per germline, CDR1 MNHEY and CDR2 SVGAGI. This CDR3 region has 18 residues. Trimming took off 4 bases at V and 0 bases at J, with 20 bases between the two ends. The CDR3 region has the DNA TGTGCCAGCAGTTCCTCCCCTCTCGCGGGCCTAAGCACAGATACGCAGTATTTT. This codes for CASSSSPLAGLSTDTQYF.

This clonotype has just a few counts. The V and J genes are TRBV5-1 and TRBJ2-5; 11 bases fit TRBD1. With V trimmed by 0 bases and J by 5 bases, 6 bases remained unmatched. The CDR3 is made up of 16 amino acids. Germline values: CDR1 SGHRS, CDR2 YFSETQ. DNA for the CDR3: TGCGCCAGCAGCTTGGCCGGGACAGGGGGGTCGGAGACCCAGTACTTC. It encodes CASSLAGTGGSETQYF.

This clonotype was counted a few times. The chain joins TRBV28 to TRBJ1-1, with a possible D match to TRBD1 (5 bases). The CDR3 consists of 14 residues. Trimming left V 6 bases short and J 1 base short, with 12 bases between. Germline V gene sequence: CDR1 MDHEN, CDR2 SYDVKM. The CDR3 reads CASSAGPRNTEAFF. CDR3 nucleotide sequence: TGTGCCAGCAGCGCGGGGCCGCGGAACACTGAAGCTTTCTTT.

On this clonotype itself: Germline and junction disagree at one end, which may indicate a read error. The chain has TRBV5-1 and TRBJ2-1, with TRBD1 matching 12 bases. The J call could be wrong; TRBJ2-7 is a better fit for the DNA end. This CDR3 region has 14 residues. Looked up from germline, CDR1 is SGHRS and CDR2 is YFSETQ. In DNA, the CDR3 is TGCGCCGGCAGCTTGGGACAGGGGGCATTCGAGCAGTACTTC. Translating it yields CAGSLGQGAFEQYF.

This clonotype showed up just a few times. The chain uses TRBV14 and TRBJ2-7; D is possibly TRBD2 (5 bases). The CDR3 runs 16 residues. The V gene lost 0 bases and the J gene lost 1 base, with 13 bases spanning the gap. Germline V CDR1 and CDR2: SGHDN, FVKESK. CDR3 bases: TGTGCCAGCAGCCAAGATTCATCGGGGTCGTCCTACGAGCAGTACTTC. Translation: CASSQDSSGSSYEQYF.